These T cell receptor beta chains were read from a single sample in a study of blood T cell repertoires in COVID-19. The table came from immunoSEQ multiplex PCR; TCRdb's copy has only in-frame clones and leaves some out. The table lists 300,000 to 350,000 clones, around 91% of them singletons. The sequenced sample consisted of peripheral blood. The receptor set was obtained from a young woman who had recovered from COVID-19. Both conserved end residues are part of each CDR3. D genes are given only for firm matches. Clone size is given for some rows only: seen once, a few or many times, or a class if the clone is expanded.

TRBJ2-5	TRBD1	TRBV9	-	CASSVDRRWGETQYF	TGTGCCAGCAGCGTGGACAGGAGATGGGGAGAGACCCAGTACTTC
TRBJ1-2	TRBD1	TRBV7-9	-	CASSLAQGQLSSYTF	TGTGCCAGCAGCTTAGCGCAGGGACAGCTTAGTAGCTACACCTTC
TRBJ2-1	-	TRBV10-3	-	CAISESIAPSGGTFNEQFF	TGTGCCATCAGTGAGTCGATAGCTCCTTCCGGCGGGACCTTCAATGAGCAGTTCTTC
TRBJ2-1	-	TRBV7-2	-	CASRSGTSYNEQFF	TGTGCCAGCAGGAGCGGTACCTCCTACAATGAGCAGTTCTTC
TRBJ2-3	-	TRBV27	-	CASSFTGGPRTDTQYF	TGTGCCAGCAGTTTTACAGGAGGGCCGAGGACAGATACGCAGTATTTT
TRBJ2-1	-	TRBV9	-	CASSVVTLAAYNEQFF	TGTGCCAGCAGCGTAGTAACATTGGCGGCCTACAATGAGCAGTTCTTC
TRBJ2-2	TRBD1	TRBV19	-	CASSPGTGGASGELFF	TGTGCCAGTAGTCCCGGGACAGGGGGCGCTTCCGGGGAGCTGTTTTTT
TRBJ1-2	TRBD1	TRBV7-2	-	CASSLAGRGQDYGYTF	TGTGCCAGCAGCTTAGCGGGCAGGGGGCAGGACTATGGCTACACCTTC
TRBJ2-3	TRBD2	TRBV10-3	-	CAIMGPLAGEADTQYF	TGTGCCATCATGGGTCCCTTAGCGGGAGAGGCAGATACGCAGTATTTT
TRBJ1-3	-	TRBV6-5	-	CASSPDGGSGNTIYF	TGTGCCAGCAGTCCAGACGGGGGCTCTGGAAACACCATATATTTT
TRBJ2-1	TRBD2	TRBV9	once	CASSAGLAGASNEQFF	TGTGCCAGCAGCGCCGGACTAGCGGGAGCGAGTAATGAGCAGTTCTTC